Included here is one T cell receptor beta chain sequence, with context. Data came from immunoSEQ multiplex PCR; TCRdb stores just in-frame clones and leaves some out. Of more than 50,000 clones listed, approximately 95% are singletons. The V gene lost 5 bases and the J gene lost 1 base, with 11 bases spanning the gap. This CDR3 is built from 14 residues. The germline gives CDR1 MDHEN, CDR2 SYDVKM. This sample stems from a study of control samples from healthy donors and cancer patients. The sequenced sample consisted of blood. V gene TRBV28 combines with J gene TRBJ1-1; D gene unclear. This TCR was recovered from a woman aged 18-29 years in good health. The CDR3 region is CASSPPGSNTEAFF. DNA for the CDR3: TGTGCCAGCAGTCCCCCGGGGTCGAACACTGAAGCTTTCTTT. Together with reference TRBV28 and TRBJ1-1, the CDR3 gives the full variable domain: DVKVTQSSRYLVKRTGEKVFLECVQDMDHENMFWYRQDPGLGLRLIYFSYDVKMKEKGDIPEGYSVSREKKERFSLILESASTNQTSMYLCASSPPGSNTEAFFGQGTRLTVV.